The 27 T cell receptor beta chains listed next were all sequenced from one sample in a study of blood T cell repertoires in COVID-19. Data came from immunoSEQ multiplex PCR; TCRdb stores just in-frame clones and leaves some out. The profile shows more than 110,000 clones, around 85% of them singletons. Sequencing input: peripheral blood. The receptors stem from a man aged 45-60 years with acute or convalescent COVID-19.

The chain is built from TRBV5-8 and TRBJ2-2; 7 positions agree with TRBD1. The germline V gene encodes CDR1 SGHTS and CDR2 YDEGEE. J was trimmed by 4 bases and V by 0 bases; bases with no gene match: 6. The CDR3 is 16 amino acids. DNA for the CDR3: TGTGCCAGCAGCTTGGAGGGGGCCCTGGGCACCGGGGAGCTGTTTTTT. The encoded protein is CASSLEGALGTGELFF.

The V and J genes are TRBV4-1 and TRBJ2-5, with 7 bases matching TRBD1. V dropped 5 bases and J dropped 4; count of bases not matched to a gene: 16. The CDR3 is made up of 17 amino acids. From germline, CDR1 is MGHRA and CDR2 YSYEKL. Here the CDR3 reads CASSNDRVGDRGETQYF. CDR3 nucleotide sequence: TGCGCCAGCAGCAACGACAGGGTGGGGGATCGGGGAGAGACCCAGTACTTC.

The J gene is TRBJ1-2, the V gene TRBV19, with 7 bases aligning to TRBD1. The CDR3 is made up of 14 amino acids. V gave up 5 bases and J gave up 3 bases; unmatched junction bases: 6. CDR1 is LNHDA, CDR2 SQIVND, per germline (reference sequence). CDR3 nucleotide sequence: TGTGCCAGTAGTCTACAGGGGAGCGACTATGGCTACACCTTC. This codes for CASSLQGSDYGYTF.

This clone was seen just once. The V gene is TRBV10-3, the J gene TRBJ2-1, with 10 nucleotides matching TRBD1. V was clipped by 9 bases and J by 0 bases; unmatched bases: 5. Germline CDR1 and CDR2: ENHRY and SYGVKD. CDR3 length equals 15 residues. The CDR3 region has the DNA TGTGCCATGGGGACAGGGGACACCTCCTACAATGAGCAGTTCTTC. The encoded protein is CAMGTGDTSYNEQFF.

The J gene is TRBJ2-5, the V gene TRBV19; TRBD2 matches at 15 bases. V lost 5 bases and J lost 0; bases outside the gene matches: 4. This CDR3 region has 17 residues. Germline-derived CDR1 and CDR2 are LNHDA and SQIVND (reference sequence). This CDR3 is CASSRTSGGVNQETQYF. CDR3 coding DNA: TGTGCCAGTAGTCGGACTAGCGGGGGGGTTAACCAAGAGACCCAGTACTTC.

V usage is TRBV21-1 and J usage is TRBJ1-2; TRBD1, the table's D call, was not compared with the DNA. TRBV21-1 has pseudogene status. This CDR3 comprises 16 residues. The CDR3 region is CASSKGEGQAFYGYTF. The CDR3 coding sequence is TGTGCCAGCAGCAAAGGGGAGGGACAGGCCTTCTATGGCTACACCTTC.

J is TRBJ2-7 and V is TRBV7-9; perhaps TRBD1 as D (5 bases). The V gene's germline CDR1 is SEHNR and CDR2 FQNEAQ (reference sequence). The CDR3 consists of 16 residues. Trimming left V 4 bases short and J 0 bases short, with 16 bases between. CDR3 DNA: TGTGCCAGCAGCTCCGACCGGCAGGGTAGCTCCTACGAGCAGTACTTC. Translation gives CASSSDRQGSSYEQYF.

The chain employs TRBV5-5 and TRBJ2-1, with 11 bases fitting TRBD2. The V gene's germline CDR1 is SGHKS and CDR2 YYEKEE (reference sequence). V lost 5 bases and J lost 5; bases outside the gene matches: 3. The CDR3 is made up of 14 amino acids. CDR3 region: CASSSGGANNEQFF. The CDR3 DNA reads as TGTGCCAGCAGTAGCGGGGGGGCGAACAATGAGCAGTTCTTC. The complete variable domain, with remaining parts taken from reference TRBV5-5 and TRBJ2-1, reads DAGVTQSPTHLIKTRGQQVTLRCSPISGHKSVSWYQQVLGQGPQFIFQYYEKEERGRGNFPDRFSARQFPNYSSELNVNALLLGDSALYLCASSSGGANNEQFFGPGTRLTVL.

This clone was detected only once. The chain carries TRBV5-1 and TRBJ2-2; D perhaps matches TRBD1 (6 bases). The CDR3 length is 16 residues. Trimming took off 0 bases at V and 4 bases at J, with 13 bases between the two ends. Per germline, CDR1 SGHRS and CDR2 YFSETQ. In DNA, the CDR3 is TGCGCCAGCAGCTTGGTGGGGGCCCGGAGCACCGGGGAGCTGTTTTTT. Its protein product is CASSLVGARSTGELFF.

This clone came up a few times. The chain carries TRBV27 and TRBJ1-1; TRBD1 might be the D (5 bases). The CDR3 length is 13 residues. Trimming left V 2 bases short and J 4 bases short, with 8 bases between. Per the germline V gene, CDR1 is MNHEY and CDR2 is SMNVEV (reference sequence). The CDR3 nucleotides read TGTGCCAGCAGTTTAAGCGGGGGCACTGAAGCTTTCTTT. It specifies CASSLSGGTEAFF.

The chain has TRBV11-1 and TRBJ1-5; no firm D call. The CDR3 consists of 12 residues. Deletions cut 5 bases from V and 8 bases from J, with 10 bases between. Germline CDR1 and CDR2: SGHAT and FQDESV (reference sequence). Written as DNA, the CDR3 is TGTGCCAGCAGCCGTACGGGAAAGCCCCAGCATTTT. Translating gives CASSRTGKPQHF. The complete variable domain, with remaining parts taken from reference TRBV11-1 and TRBJ1-5, reads EAEVAQSPRYKITEKSQAVAFWCDPISGHATLYWYRQILGQGPELLVQFQDESVVDDSQLPKDRFSAERLKGVDSTLKIQPAELGDSAMYLCASSRTGKPQHFGDGTRLSIL.

The chain has TRBV6-5 and TRBJ2-7; tentative D call: TRBD1 (5 bases). V lost 8 bases and J lost 7, with 15 bases in between. Looked up from germline, CDR1 is MNHEY and CDR2 is SVGAGI. The CDR3 consists of 12 residues. In DNA, the CDR3 is TGTGCCAGCGGGGCTCCTCTACTTGAGCAGTACTTC. Translation gives CASGAPLLEQYF.

The rearrangement joins TRBV4-1 to TRBJ2-3; 12 bases match TRBD2. The trim removed 5 bases at V and 6 bases at J, leaving 6 bases unmatched. CDR1 is MGHRA and CDR2 is YSYEKL in the germline V gene. The length of the CDR3 is 15 residues. The CDR3: CASSDTSGGLDTQYF. The CDR3 nucleotides read TGCGCCAGCAGCGATACTAGCGGGGGGCTTGATACGCAGTATTTT.

V usage is TRBV7-9 and J usage is TRBJ2-1, with TRBD1 matching over 10 bases. The ends lost 5 bases at V and 6 bases at J; junction bases unmatched: 7. CDR3 length: 15 residues. Germline V gene lookup returns CDR1 SEHNR and CDR2 FQNEAQ (reference sequence). CDR3: CASSQKGQGGNEQFF. The CDR3 DNA sequence: TGTGCCAGCAGCCAAAAAGGACAGGGGGGCAATGAGCAGTTCTTC.

This sequence joins TRBV5-1 and TRBJ2-1; 9 bases agree with TRBD2. The CDR3 is 16 amino acids. Germline V lookup: CDR1 SGHRS, CDR2 YFSETQ. With V trimmed by 0 bases and J by 5 bases, 6 bases remained unmatched. CDR3 in amino acids: CASSLGAGGPNNEQFF. The CDR3 nucleotides read TGCGCCAGCAGCTTGGGGGCGGGAGGGCCCAACAATGAGCAGTTCTTC. The full variable domain, with the rest looked up from reference TRBV5-1 and TRBJ2-1, is KAGVTQTPRYLIKTRGQQVTLSCSPISGHRSVSWYQQTPGQGLQFLFEYFSETQRNKGNFPGRFSGRQFSNSRSEMNVSTLELGDSALYLCASSLGAGGPNNEQFFGPGTRLTVL.

V usage is TRBV15 and J usage is TRBJ2-7; the D gene is possibly TRBD2 (5 bases). Deletions cut 3 bases from V and 3 bases from J, with 6 bases between. This CDR3 spans 12 amino acids. The V gene's germline CDR1 is LNHNV and CDR2 YYDKDF (reference sequence). CDR3 in DNA: TGTGCCACCAGCAGGGACTTCTACGAGCAGTACTTC. Encoded protein: CATSRDFYEQYF. Filled out from reference TRBV15 and TRBJ2-7, the complete variable domain reads DAMVIQNPRYQVTQFGKPVTLSCSQTLNHNVMYWYQQKSSQAPKLLFHYYDKDFNNEADTPDNFQSRRPNTSFCFLDIRSPGLGDTAMYLCATSRDFYEQYFGPGTRLTVT.

V usage is TRBV10-1 and J usage is TRBJ2-2, with 8 nucleotides matching TRBD2. The V gene end was trimmed by 0 bases and the J gene end by 5 bases; junction bases not matched to a gene: 5. Germline V CDR1 and CDR2: WNHNN, SYGVQD (reference sequence). The CDR3 totals 16 residues. The CDR3 loop is CASSESSSGYTGELFF. CDR3 DNA: TGCGCCAGCAGTGAGTCGTCTAGCGGGTATACCGGGGAGCTGTTTTTT.

This rearrangement joins TRBV28 to TRBJ2-5; 8 nucleotides agree with TRBD2. CDR3 length: 18 amino acids. V shed 2 bases and J 0 bases; nucleotides not matched to a gene: 11. Germline assignment: CDR1 MDHEN and CDR2 SYDVKM. CDR3 region: CASSLGLSSGKYQETQYF. The CDR3 DNA follows: TGTGCCAGCAGTTTAGGACTGAGTAGCGGGAAGTACCAAGAGACCCAGTACTTC.

The CDR3 sequence is CAWTGANAGNTIYF. CDR3 nucleotides: TGTGCCTGGACAGGGGCTAATGCAGGAAACACCATATATTTT. V is TRBV30 and J is TRBJ1-3; possibly TRBD1 for D (6 bases). V was pared by 4 bases and J by 4 bases, with 14 bases between. This CDR3 contains 14 residues. Per the germline V gene, CDR1 is GTSNPN and CDR2 is SVGIG (reference sequence).

This chain connects TRBV4-1 to TRBJ2-5; 8 bases are shared with TRBD1. Trimming cost V 0 bases and J 5 bases; bases outside gene matches: 5. CDR3 length: 15 amino acids. In germline, CDR1 is MGHRA, CDR2 YSYEKL. CDR3 protein: CASSQDGQGMETQYF. The CDR3 DNA reads as TGCGCCAGCAGCCAAGATGGACAGGGCATGGAGACCCAGTACTTC.

The CDR3 DNA is TGTGCCAGCAGCCCCACAGACGGCAGCTCCTACAATGAGCAGTTCTTC. Translating gives CASSPTDGSSYNEQFF. This rearrangement joins TRBV7-3 to TRBJ2-1; D call uncertain. The V end was cut by 5 bases, the J end by 0 bases, with 14 bases between. The CDR3 loop spans 16 amino acids. CDR1 and CDR2 from the germline V gene are SGHTA and FQGTGA.

This clone has just a few counts. The chain combines TRBV19 with TRBJ1-2; no reliable D call. The CDR3 is 16 amino acids. With 5 bases removed from V and 0 bases from J, the gap between germline ends came to 16 bases. Germline V CDR1 and CDR2: LNHDA, SQIVND (reference sequence). The CDR3, as DNA: TGTGCCAGTAGTGAGCCATACTGGGAGGCTAACTATGGCTACACCTTC. Translating it yields CASSEPYWEANYGYTF.

This sequence joins TRBV27 and TRBJ2-7; 7 bases are shared with TRBD2. After removal of 3 bases from V and 6 bases from J, the junction contained 8 bases not matched to a gene. The CDR3 has 14 residues. CDR1 and CDR2 (germline): MNHEY, SMNVEV (reference sequence). The CDR3 protein is CASSLGGGGSEQYF. The DNA of the CDR3 is TGTGCCAGCAGTTTGGGGGGGGGAGGTTCCGAGCAGTACTTC.

The CDR3 protein is CATSTESGTGYEGELFF. The DNA for the CDR3 is TGTGCCACCAGCACAGAGTCCGGGACAGGGTATGAGGGGGAGCTGTTTTTT. The chain links TRBV15 to TRBJ2-2; 9 bases line up with TRBD1. This CDR3 has 17 amino acids. The junction had 14 bases not matched to a gene; V was cut back by 4 bases and J by 8 bases. Germline loops: CDR1 LNHNV, CDR2 YYDKDF (reference sequence).

This clone was picked up a small number of times. The genes are TRBV10-2 and TRBJ1-1; the match to TRBD1 covers 7 bases. The germline V gene encodes CDR1 WSHSY and CDR2 SAAADI. This CDR3 region has 18 residues. V lost 3 bases and J lost 5; bases outside the gene matches: 18. The CDR3 coding sequence is TGCGCCAGCAGTGATTGGCTGGGGACAGACCTCTTCGTAACTGAAGCTTTCTTT. This translates into CASSDWLGTDLFVTEAFF.

The table lists this clone with a few counts. This sequence joins TRBV6-2 or TRBV6-3 and TRBJ2-7, with a weak D call TRBD1 (6 bases). CDR3 length equals 14 residues. Trimming left V 2 bases short and J 3 bases short, with 11 bases between. Germline loops: CDR1 MNHEY, CDR2 SVGEGT. The DNA for the CDR3 is TGTGCCAGCAGTTACGGACAGAATCGCTACGAGCAGTACTTC. Translation gives CASSYGQNRYEQYF.

This clone was counted once. The rearrangement joins TRBV21-1 to TRBJ2-1; TRBD2, the table's D call, lacks a check against the DNA. TRBV21-1 constitutes a pseudogene. The CDR3 runs 19 residues. In DNA, the CDR3 is TGTGCCAGCAGCAAAGTACCCGGGACTAGCGGGAGGATCTACAATGAGCAGTTCTTC. Encoded protein: CASSKVPGTSGRIYNEQFF.